This TCR beta chain was sequenced for a study of technical replicates of blood from several donors. Repertoires were generated with immunoSEQ multiplex PCR, while TCRdb's copy carries only in-frame clones and drops some. The data hold tens of thousands of clones, with 65% to 90% observed a single time. Trimming cost V 4 bases and J 5 bases, with 11 bases left between them. The CDR3 loop spans 13 amino acids. Germline V gene data show CDR1 as SGHRS and CDR2 as YFSETQ. Material for sequencing was PBMCs. The chain recombines TRBV5-1 with TRBJ2-3, with a possible D match to TRBD2 (7 bases). This receptor was taken from a human donor in good health. Some clones in this sample may be carry-over from other donors' samples. The CDR3 region is CASSEGGGDTQYF. As DNA, the CDR3 is TGCGCCAGCAGCGAGGGGGGGGGAGATACGCAGTATTTT.